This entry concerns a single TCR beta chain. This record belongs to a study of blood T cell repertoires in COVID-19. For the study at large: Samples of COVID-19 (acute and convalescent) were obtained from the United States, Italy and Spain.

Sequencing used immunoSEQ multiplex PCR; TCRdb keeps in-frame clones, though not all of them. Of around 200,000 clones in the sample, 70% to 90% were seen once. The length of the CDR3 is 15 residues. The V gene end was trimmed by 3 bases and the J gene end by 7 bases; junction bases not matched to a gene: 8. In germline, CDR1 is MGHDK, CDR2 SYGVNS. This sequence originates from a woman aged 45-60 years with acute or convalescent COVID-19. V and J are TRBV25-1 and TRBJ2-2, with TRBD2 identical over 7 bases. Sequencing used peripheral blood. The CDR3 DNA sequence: TGTGCCAGCAGTGAGACTAGCTTAAGTGTCGGGGAGCTGTTTTTT. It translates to CASSETSLSVGELFF.